This T cell receptor beta chain was captured by sequencing in a study of T cells expressing NK-cell markers. TCRdb reprocessed the 5' RACE reads and keeps a single row for each CDR3 protein, giving no DNA. Its listing shows some 340,000 distinct CDR3 sequences. This CDR3 has 15 amino acids. Germline CDR1 is SQVTM and CDR2 is ANQGSEA. This chain joins TRBV29-1 and TRBJ1-2. The sequencing sample was made of blood T cells: a sorted CD56 or NKG2C T cell subset, CD4+ or CD8+ T cells, or bulk PBMC T cells (not recorded which). This receptor was identified in a man aged 18-75 years in good health. CDR3 sequence reads: CSVEAGPTANYGYTF.